The entry that follows covers one T cell receptor (beta chain) sequence. Original data processing: Reference gene primers were amplified, and this amplification served to estimate nucleated cell counts. Produced via immunoSEQ multiplex PCR; TCRdb's table is partial and in-frame only. V and J calls and clone size are those listed in that table; D and trimming were worked out from the DNA. The table lists 150,000 to 180,000 clones, approximately 80% of them singletons, with 25% to 30% in the top ten. V lost 4 bases and J lost 6; bases outside the gene matches: 9. The CDR3 is made up of 14 amino acids. Germline V gives CDR1 SGHRS, CDR2 YFSETQ. The data were taken from a study of blood T cell repertoires in COVID-19. About the study: The United States, Italy and Spain were the sources of the acute and convalescent COVID-19 samples. Sample material is recorded as cDNA or gDNA derived from T cells, B-cell-depleted T cells, or PBMCs.

The specimen sequenced was peripheral blood. This chain connects TRBV5-1 to TRBJ1-2; 7 nucleotides line up with TRBD1. This receptor was identified in a woman aged 55-69 years with acute or convalescent COVID-19. CDR3 sequence reads: CASSIGNQGDGYTF. The DNA for the CDR3 is TGCGCCAGCAGCATTGGGAATCAGGGGGATGGCTACACCTTC.